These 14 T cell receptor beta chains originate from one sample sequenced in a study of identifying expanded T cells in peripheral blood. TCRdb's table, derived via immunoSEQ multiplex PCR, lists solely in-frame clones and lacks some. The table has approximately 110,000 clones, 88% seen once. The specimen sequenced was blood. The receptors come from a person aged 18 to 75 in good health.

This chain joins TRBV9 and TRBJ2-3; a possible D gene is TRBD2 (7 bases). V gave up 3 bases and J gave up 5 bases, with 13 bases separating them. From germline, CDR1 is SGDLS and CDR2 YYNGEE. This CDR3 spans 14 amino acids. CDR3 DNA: TGTGCCAGCAGCGGCCAGGGGAGGGGAGATACGCAGTATTTT. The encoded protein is CASSGQGRGDTQYF.

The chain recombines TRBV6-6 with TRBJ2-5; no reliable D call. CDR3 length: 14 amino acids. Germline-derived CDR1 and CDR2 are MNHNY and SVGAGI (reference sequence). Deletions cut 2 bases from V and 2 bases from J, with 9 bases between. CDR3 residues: CASSYGLGQETQYF. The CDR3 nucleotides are TGTGCCAGCAGTTACGGGCTGGGGCAAGAGACCCAGTACTTC.

The CDR3 sequence is CASSLERDRQFF. In nucleotides, the CDR3 is TGTGCCAGCAGCTTAGAGAGGGACAGGCAGTTCTTC. V and J are TRBV7-9 and TRBJ2-1, with TRBD1 matching 7 bases. Trimming took 1 base from V and 12 from J; bases not matched to a gene: 3. The CDR3 runs to 12 residues. The germline CDR1 and CDR2 sequences are SEHNR and FQNEAQ (reference sequence).

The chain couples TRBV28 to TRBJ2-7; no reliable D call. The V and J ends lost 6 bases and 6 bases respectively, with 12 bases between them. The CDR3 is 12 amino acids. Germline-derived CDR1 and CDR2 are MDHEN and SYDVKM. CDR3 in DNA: TGTGCCAGCAGCCTCTCGACCCTCGAGCAGTACTTC. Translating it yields CASSLSTLEQYF. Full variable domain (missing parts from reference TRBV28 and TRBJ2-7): DVKVTQSSRYLVKRTGEKVFLECVQDMDHENMFWYRQDPGLGLRLIYFSYDVKMKEKGDIPEGYSVSREKKERFSLILESASTNQTSMYLCASSLSTLEQYFGPGTRLTVT.

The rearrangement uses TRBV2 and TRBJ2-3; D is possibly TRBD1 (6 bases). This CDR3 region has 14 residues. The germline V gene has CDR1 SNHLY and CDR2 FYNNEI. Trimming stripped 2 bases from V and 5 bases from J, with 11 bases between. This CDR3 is CASSETGQRDTQYF. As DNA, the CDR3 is TGTGCCAGCAGTGAAACGGGACAACGAGATACGCAGTATTTT. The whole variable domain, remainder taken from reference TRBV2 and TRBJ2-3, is EPEVTQTPSHQVTQMGQEVILRCVPISNHLYFYWYRQILGQKVEFLVSFYNNEISEKSEIFDDQFSVERPDGSNFTLKIRSTKLEDSAMYFCASSETGQRDTQYFGPGTRLTVL.

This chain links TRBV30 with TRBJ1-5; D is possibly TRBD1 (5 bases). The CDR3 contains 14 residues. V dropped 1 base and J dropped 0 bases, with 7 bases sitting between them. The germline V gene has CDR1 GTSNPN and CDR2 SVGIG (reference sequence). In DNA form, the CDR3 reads TGTGCCTGGAGTGAGGGGTATAGCAATCAGCCCCAGCATTTT. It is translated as CAWSEGYSNQPQHF.

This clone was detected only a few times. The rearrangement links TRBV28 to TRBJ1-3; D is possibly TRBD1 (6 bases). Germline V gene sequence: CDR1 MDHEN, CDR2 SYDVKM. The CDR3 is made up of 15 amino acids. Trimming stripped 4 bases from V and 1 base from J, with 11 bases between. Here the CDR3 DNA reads TGTGCCAGCAGTTCAACCGACAGGTCTGGAAACACCATATATTTT. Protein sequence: CASSSTDRSGNTIYF.

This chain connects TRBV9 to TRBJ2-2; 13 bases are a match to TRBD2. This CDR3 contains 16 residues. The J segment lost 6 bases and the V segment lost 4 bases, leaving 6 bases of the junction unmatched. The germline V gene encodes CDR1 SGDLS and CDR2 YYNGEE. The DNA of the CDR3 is TGTGCCAGCAGCCTAACGGGACTAGCGGGGCCCGGGGAGCTGTTTTTT. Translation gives CASSLTGLAGPGELFF. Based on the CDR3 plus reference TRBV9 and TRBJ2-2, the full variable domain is DSGVTQTPKHLITATGQRVTLRCSPRSGDLSVYWYQQSLDQGLQFLIQYYNGEERAKGNILERFSAQQFPDLHSELNLSSLELGDSALYFCASSLTGLAGPGELFFGEGSRLTVL.

The CDR3, as DNA: TGTGCCAGCAGTTTAATTTCCAGGGGGCATCAGCCCCAGCATTTT. It yields the protein CASSLISRGHQPQHF. The chain has TRBV27 and TRBJ1-5; 8 bases are shared with TRBD1. In germline, CDR1 is MNHEY, CDR2 SMNVEV (reference sequence). The CDR3 is made up of 15 amino acids. V lost 2 bases and J lost 5; bases outside the gene matches: 5.

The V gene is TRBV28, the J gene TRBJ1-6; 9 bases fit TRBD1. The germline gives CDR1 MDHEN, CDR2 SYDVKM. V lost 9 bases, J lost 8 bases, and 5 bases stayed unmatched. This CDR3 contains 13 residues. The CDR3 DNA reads TGTGCCAGTGGAGGACAGGGGCATTCACCCCTCCACTTT. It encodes CASGGQGHSPLHF.

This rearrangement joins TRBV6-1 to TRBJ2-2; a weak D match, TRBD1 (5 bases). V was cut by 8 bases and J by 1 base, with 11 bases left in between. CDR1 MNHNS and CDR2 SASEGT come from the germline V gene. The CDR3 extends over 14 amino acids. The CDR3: CASLAGQNTGELFF. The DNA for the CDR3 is TGTGCCAGCCTTGCAGGGCAGAACACCGGGGAGCTGTTTTTT.

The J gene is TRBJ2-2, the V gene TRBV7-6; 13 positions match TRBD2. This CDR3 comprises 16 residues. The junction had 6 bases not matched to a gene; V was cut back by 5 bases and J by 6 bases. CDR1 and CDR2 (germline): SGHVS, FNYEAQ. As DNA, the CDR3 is TGTGCCAGCAGCCCAGAGACTAGCGGGGGGTCCGGGGAGCTGTTTTTT. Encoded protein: CASSPETSGGSGELFF.

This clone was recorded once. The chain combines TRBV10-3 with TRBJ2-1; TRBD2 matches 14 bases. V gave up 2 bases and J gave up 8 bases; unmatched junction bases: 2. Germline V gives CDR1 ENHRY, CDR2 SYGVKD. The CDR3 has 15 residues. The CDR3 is CAISEGTSGSYEQFF. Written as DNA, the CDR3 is TGTGCCATCAGTGAGGGGACTAGCGGGAGCTATGAGCAGTTCTTC.

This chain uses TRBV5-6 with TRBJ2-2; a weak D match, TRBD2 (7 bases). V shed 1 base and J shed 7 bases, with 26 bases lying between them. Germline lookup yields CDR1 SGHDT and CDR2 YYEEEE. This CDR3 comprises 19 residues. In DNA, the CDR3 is TGTGCCAGCAGCTTGTTCGTTGTGAGCGCAGGGGAGGGTGGCGGGGAGCTGTTTTTT. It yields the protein CASSLFVVSAGEGGGELFF.